Listed here is a single T cell receptor (beta chain). Its antigen is unidentified. Profiled with immunoSEQ multiplex PCR; TCRdb holds only in-frame clones, not every one. The table includes approximately 28,000 clones, over 80% detected once. These data are taken from a study of blood T cell dynamics during melanoma immunotherapy. The overall study: Patients with metastatic melanoma got pembrolizumab or nivolumab-ipilimumab as first-line care. General study findings and limits: Whether repertoire-driving clones were melanoma-specific could not be determined.

V dropped 6 bases and J dropped 5; count of bases not matched to a gene: 7. Germline lookup yields CDR1 SGHRS and CDR2 YFSETQ. CDR3 size: 14 residues. Noted time point: week 3, after first cycle of checkpoint inhibitor. Samples come from before therapy and from week 3 after the first blockade cycle. Response was assessed by RECIST 1.1 at 12 weeks, except a couple of rapid progressors. The chain recombines TRBV5-1 with TRBJ2-3, with 9 bases aligning to TRBD2. The TCR was taken from a human donor with melanoma. The source was blood, collected from a patient treated with checkpoint blockade. CDR3 protein: CASKVAGARDTQYF. As DNA, the CDR3 is TGCGCCAGCAAGGTAGCGGGAGCAAGAGATACGCAGTATTTT.